The 11 T cell receptor beta chains listed next were all sequenced from one sample in a study of T-cell reconstitution after alpha-beta-depleted transplantation in children. Unique molecular identifiers were used in preparing the TCRbeta library. TCRdb independently ran MiXCR on the PCR reads; one entry per CDR3 protein. The data show 200,000 to 250,000 distinct CDR3 sequences, under 8.5% seen once. The sequencing here drew on PBMCs, mostly from graft donor cells, taken 360 days after TCRalphabeta/CD19-depleted stem cell transplant. Receptors originate from a male patient between 2 and 10 years old who had a stem cell transplant for acute myeloid leukemia, so the T cells may come from the graft donor.

This clonotype showed up many times. This chain uses TRBV5-1 with TRBJ2-1, with D perhaps matching TRBD1 (5 bases). V was trimmed by 4 bases and J by 7 bases, leaving 9 bases between them. The CDR3 sequence is 12 residues long. Looked up from germline, CDR1 is SGHRS and CDR2 is YFSETQ. The CDR3 DNA sequence: TGCGCCAGCAGCACTCGACAGAATGAGCAGTTCTTC. Protein product: CASSTRQNEQFF.

This clonotype was observed many times. The CDR3 region is CASSQDRSSGKTQYF. CDR3 DNA: TGTGCCAGCAGCCAAGATAGGTCTAGCGGAAAGACCCAGTACTTC. The chain has TRBV4-2 and TRBJ2-5, with TRBD2 matching over 7 bases. The V segment lost 0 bases and the J segment 6 bases; nucleotides outside the gene matches: 7. The CDR3 consists of 15 residues. Germline V gene lookup returns CDR1 LGHNA and CDR2 YNFKEQ.

There are a few counts of this clonotype. The genes are TRBV4-1 and TRBJ1-2; D is undetermined. CDR1 and CDR2 (germline): MGHRA, YSYEKL. V lost 0 bases to trimming and J lost 4 bases, with 9 bases between them. This CDR3 region has 14 residues. CDR3 loop: CASSQDPEPYGYTF. CDR3 in DNA: TGCGCCAGCAGCCAAGATCCGGAACCCTATGGCTACACCTTC.

This clonotype came up a few times. The chain carries TRBV6-2 or TRBV6-3 and TRBJ2-1; TRBD2 matches 9 bases. With 8 bases clipped from V and 6 bases from J, the junction kept 8 bases outside the gene matches. Germline V gene data show CDR1 as MNHEY and CDR2 as SVGEGT. CDR3 length equals 14 residues. As DNA, the CDR3 is TGTGCCAGCTGGAAAAGCGGGGGGCCCAATGAGCAGTTCTTC. It specifies CASWKSGGPNEQFF.

This clonotype appeared a few times. The V call is TRBV18, the J call TRBJ2-6; TRBD1 might be the D (5 bases). CDR3 length: 17 residues. V dropped 1 base and J dropped 0 bases, with 10 bases sitting between them. Germline lookup yields CDR1 KGHSH and CDR2 LQKENI. The CDR3 loop is CASSPQQASSGANVLTF. Written as DNA, the CDR3 is TGTGCCAGCTCACCACAACAGGCTAGCTCTGGGGCCAACGTCCTGACTTTC.

V gene TRBV12-3 or TRBV12-4 combines with J gene TRBJ1-6; D is uncertain. CDR3 size: 12 residues. V dropped 3 bases and J dropped 9 bases, with 6 bases sitting between them. The CDR3 bases are TGTGCCAGCAGTTTTTTACCTTCACCCCTCCACTTT. Translation gives CASSFLPSPLHF.

The sample holds many counts of this clonotype. J is TRBJ2-5 and V is TRBV29-1, with 12 bases matching TRBD2. Germline CDR1 and CDR2: SQVTM and ANQGSEA. Trimming removed 3 bases from V and 4 bases from J; junction bases left unmatched: 15. CDR3 length: 18 residues. The CDR3: CSVDKVASGRATVETQYF. The CDR3 DNA reads TGCAGCGTTGACAAGGTGGCTAGCGGGAGGGCCACAGTAGAGACCCAGTACTTC.

This clonotype occurred many times. The chain employs TRBV10-3 and TRBJ2-3, with 7 bases fitting TRBD1. The germline V gene has CDR1 ENHRY and CDR2 SYGVKD. The CDR3 loop spans 13 amino acids. The V gene end was trimmed by 9 bases and the J gene end by 6 bases; junction bases not matched to a gene: 9. The CDR3 here is CAMRETGEDTQYF. DNA for the CDR3: TGTGCCATGAGGGAAACAGGGGAGGATACGCAGTATTTT.

This clonotype was counted many times. This chain links TRBV20-1 with TRBJ2-1; D is uncertain. The CDR3 has 14 amino acids. V dropped 3 bases and J dropped 0 bases, with 9 bases sitting between them. Germline values: CDR1 DFQATT, CDR2 SNEGSKA (reference sequence). CDR3 in DNA: TGCAGTGCTAGTTTCCCGAGCTCCTACAATGAGCAGTTCTTC. It translates to CSASFPSSYNEQFF.

There are many counts of this clonotype. The genes are TRBV18 and TRBJ1-1; the D gene is possibly TRBD1 (5 bases). Germline V lookup: CDR1 KGHSH, CDR2 LQKENI. The CDR3 has 14 residues. Trimming shortened V by 3 bases and J by 0 bases, and 8 bases separated the two germline ends. CDR3 loop: CASSPGRMNTEAFF. Written as DNA, the CDR3 is TGTGCCAGCTCACCGGGACGGATGAACACTGAAGCTTTCTTT.

This clonotype has only a few counts. At one boundary the junction diverges from the germline segment, which might be a read error. The chain couples TRBV20-1 to TRBJ2-2; 9 nucleotides line up with TRBD2. This CDR3 spans 17 amino acids. CDR1 and CDR2 from the germline V gene are DFQATT and SNEGSKA (reference sequence). CDR3 residues: CCARGGSGRPNTGELFF. As DNA, the CDR3 is TGCTGTGCTAGAGGAGGAAGCGGGAGGCCGAACACCGGGGAGCTGTTTTTT.